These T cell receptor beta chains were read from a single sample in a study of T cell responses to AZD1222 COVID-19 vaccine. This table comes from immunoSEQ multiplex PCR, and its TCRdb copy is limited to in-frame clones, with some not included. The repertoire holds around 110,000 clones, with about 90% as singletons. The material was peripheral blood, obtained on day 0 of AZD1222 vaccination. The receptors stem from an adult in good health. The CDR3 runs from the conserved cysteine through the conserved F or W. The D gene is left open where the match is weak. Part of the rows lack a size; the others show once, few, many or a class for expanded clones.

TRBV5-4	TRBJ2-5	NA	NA	CASSSTSGEYETQYF	TGTGCCAGCAGCTCCACCTCGGGGGAATACGAGACCCAGTACTTC
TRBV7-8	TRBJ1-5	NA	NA	CASSLAPTARAQPQHF	TGTGCCAGCAGCTTAGCGCCCACAGCCAGGGCTCAGCCCCAGCATTTT
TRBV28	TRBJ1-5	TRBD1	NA	CASTSGTADQPQHF	TGTGCCAGCACATCCGGGACAGCTGATCAGCCCCAGCATTTT
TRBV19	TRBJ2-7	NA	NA	CASSRDHPYEQYF	TGTGCCAGTAGCCGGGACCACCCCTACGAGCAGTACTTC
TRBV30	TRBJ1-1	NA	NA	CAWRVGAWTEAFF	TGTGCCTGGAGGGTGGGGGCCTGGACTGAAGCTTTCTTT
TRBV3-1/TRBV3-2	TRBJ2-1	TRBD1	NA	CASSLGQGDYNEQFF	TGTGCCAGCAGCCTAGGACAGGGGGATTACAATGAGCAGTTCTTC
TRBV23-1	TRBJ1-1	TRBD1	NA	CATDDRGQFVHTEAFF	TGCGCCACCGATGACAGGGGGCAATTTGTACACACTGAAGCTTTCTTT
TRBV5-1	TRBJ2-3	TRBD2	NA	CASSSRPSGSLPDTQYF	TGCGCCAGCAGTTCCAGGCCCAGCGGGAGTCTCCCAGATACGCAGTATTTT
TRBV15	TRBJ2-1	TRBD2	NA	CATRDGLARDNEQFF	TGTGCCACCAGGGACGGACTAGCCAGAGACAATGAGCAGTTCTTC
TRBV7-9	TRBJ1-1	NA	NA	CASSPLGGLNTEAFF	TGTGCCAGCAGCCCACTAGGCGGACTGAACACTGAAGCTTTCTTT
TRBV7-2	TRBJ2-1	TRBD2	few	CAVQRWREGRTEQFF	TGTGCCGTACAACGATGGCGGGAGGGCCGAACTGAGCAGTTCTTC
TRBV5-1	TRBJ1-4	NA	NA	CASSFSGGTGTNEKLFF	TGCGCCAGCAGCTTTTCCGGGGGGACGGGAACTAATGAAAAACTGTTTTTT
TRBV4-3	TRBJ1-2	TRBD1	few	CASSQGRRTGGAGYGYTF	TGCGCCAGCAGCCAAGGGCGCCGGACAGGGGGCGCAGGCTATGGCTACACCTTC
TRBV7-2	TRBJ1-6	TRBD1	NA	CASSLSPVQGASYNSPLHF	TGTGCCAGCAGCTTGTCCCCGGTTCAGGGGGCCTCCTATAATTCACCCCTCCACTTT
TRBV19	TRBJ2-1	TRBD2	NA	CASRLAGGPNEQFF	TGTGCCAGTAGACTAGCGGGAGGGCCTAATGAGCAGTTCTTC
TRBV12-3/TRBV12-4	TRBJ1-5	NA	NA	CASSLRGNQPQHF	TGTGCCAGCAGTTTAAGAGGAAATCAGCCCCAGCATTTT
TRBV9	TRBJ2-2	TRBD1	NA	CASSVAEGTGHTGELFF	TGTGCCAGCAGCGTAGCCGAGGGGACAGGACACACCGGGGAGCTGTTTTTT
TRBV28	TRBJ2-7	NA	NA	CASSEIGALSYEQYF	TGTGCCAGCAGCGAGATCGGAGCCCTCTCCTACGAGCAGTACTTC
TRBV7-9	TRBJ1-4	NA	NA	CASSLDWQEKLFF	TGTGCCAGCAGCTTAGATTGGCAAGAAAAACTGTTTTTT
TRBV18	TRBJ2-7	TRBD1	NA	CASSPEGQGYEQYF	TGTGCCAGCTCACCAGAGGGACAGGGCTACGAGCAGTACTTC
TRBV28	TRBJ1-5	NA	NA	CASINYSKNQPQHF	TGTGCCAGCATTAATTACAGTAAAAATCAGCCCCAGCATTTT
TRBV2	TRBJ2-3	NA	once	CASSVTDTQYF	TGTGCCAGCAGCGTCACAGATACGCAGTATTTT
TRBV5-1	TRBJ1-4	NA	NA	CASSFLGGGEKLFF	TGCGCCAGCAGCTTCCTGGGTGGTGGGGAAAAACTGTTTTTT
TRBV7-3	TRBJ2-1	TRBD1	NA	CASSRTGASSYNEQFF	TGTGCCAGCAGCCGCACAGGGGCTAGCTCCTACAATGAGCAGTTCTTC
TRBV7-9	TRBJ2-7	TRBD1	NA	CASSPRDRVYEQYF	TGTGCCAGCAGCCCCCGGGACAGGGTCTACGAGCAGTACTTC
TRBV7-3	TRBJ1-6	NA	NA	CASSLDGRRSPLHF	TGTGCCAGCAGCTTAGACGGTAGAAGGTCACCCCTCCACTTT
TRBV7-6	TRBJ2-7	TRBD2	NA	CASSLGGGRPPYEQYF	TGTGCCAGCAGCTTAGGAGGCGGGAGGCCCCCCTACGAGCAGTACTTC
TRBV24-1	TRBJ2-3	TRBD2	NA	CATSPGTSGGRAEYF	TGTGCCACCAGTCCGGGGACTAGCGGGGGTCGGGCAGAGTATTTT
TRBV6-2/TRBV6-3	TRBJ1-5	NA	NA	CASSLRTTGTFLPQHF	TGTGCCAGCAGTCTCCGGACTACAGGGACCTTTTTGCCCCAGCATTTT
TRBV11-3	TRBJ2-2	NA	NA	CASSLGGRQTGELFF	TGTGCCAGCAGCTTAGGGGGACGGCAGACCGGGGAGCTGTTTTTT
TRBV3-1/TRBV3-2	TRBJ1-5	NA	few	CASSQGANQPQHF	TGTGCCAGCAGCCAAGGGGCAAATCAGCCCCAGCATTTT
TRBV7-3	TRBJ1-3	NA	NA	CASSLELGNTIYF	TGTGCCAGCAGCTTAGAGCTGGGAAACACCATATATTTT
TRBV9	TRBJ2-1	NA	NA	CASSVGLPNEQFF	TGTGCCAGCAGCGTAGGGCTACCCAATGAGCAGTTCTTC
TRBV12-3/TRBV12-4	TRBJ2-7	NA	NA	CASSRGYEQYF	TGTGCCAGCAGCCGAGGGTACGAGCAGTACTTC
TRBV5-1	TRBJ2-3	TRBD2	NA	CASSLGGTSGRGTDTQYF	TGCGCCAGCAGCTTGGGAGGGACTAGCGGGAGAGGGACAGATACGCAGTATTTT
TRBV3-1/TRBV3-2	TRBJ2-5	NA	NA	CASSQVKAFQETQYF	TGTGCCAGCAGCCAAGTTAAGGCCTTCCAAGAGACCCAGTACTTC
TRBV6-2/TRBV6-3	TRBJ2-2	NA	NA	CASSRGRNTGELFF	TGTGCCAGCAGCCGTGGCAGAAACACCGGGGAGCTGTTTTTT
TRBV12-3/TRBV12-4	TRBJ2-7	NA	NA	CASFRGGGFEQYF	TGTGCCAGCTTTCGAGGAGGAGGGTTCGAGCAGTACTTC
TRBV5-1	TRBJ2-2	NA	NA	CASSSGQGAGELFF	TGCGCCAGCAGCTCGGGACAAGGCGCCGGGGAGCTGTTTTTT
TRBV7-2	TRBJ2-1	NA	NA	CASSLRGNNEQFF	TGTGCCAGCAGCTTAAGGGGGAACAATGAGCAGTTCTTC
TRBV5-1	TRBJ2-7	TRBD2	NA	CASSLDFRAGGTYEQYF	TGCGCCAGCAGCTTGGACTTTAGGGCGGGAGGGACCTACGAGCAGTACTTC
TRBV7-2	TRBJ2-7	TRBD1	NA	CASSPGQGTYEQYF	TGTGCCAGCAGCCCGGGACAGGGCACCTACGAGCAGTACTTC
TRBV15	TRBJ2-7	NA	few	CATSRGYYEQYF	TGTGCCACCAGCAGAGGGTACTACGAGCAGTACTTC
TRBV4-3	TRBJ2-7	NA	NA	CASSQESQGLTSLRTYEQYF	TGCGCCAGCAGCCAAGAATCACAGGGTCTGACTAGCCTCAGAACCTACGAGCAGTACTTC
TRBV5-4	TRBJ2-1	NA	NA	CASSLRGSYNEQFF	TGTGCCAGCAGCTTGAGGGGCTCCTACAATGAGCAGTTCTTC
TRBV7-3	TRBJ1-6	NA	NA	CASSLERRSPLHF	TGTGCCAGCAGCTTAGAACGGCGTTCACCCCTCCACTTT
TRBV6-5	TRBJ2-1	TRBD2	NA	CATALAGGSNEQFF	TGTGCCACCGCCCTAGCGGGAGGCAGCAATGAGCAGTTCTTC
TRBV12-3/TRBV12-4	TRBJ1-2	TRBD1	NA	CASRGGQVHGYTF	TGTGCCAGCAGGGGGGGACAGGTTCATGGCTACACCTTC
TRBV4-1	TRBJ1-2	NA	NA	CASSNRTVNYGYTF	TGCGCCAGCAGCAACAGGACAGTGAACTATGGCTACACCTTC
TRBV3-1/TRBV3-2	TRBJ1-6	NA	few	CASSQVGGGSPLHF	TGTGCCAGCAGCCAAGTGGGCGGCGGCTCACCCCTCCACTTT
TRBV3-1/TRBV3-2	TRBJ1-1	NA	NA	CASSRSPDGTMNTEAFF	TGTGCCAGCAGCCGAAGTCCGGACGGAACTATGAACACTGAAGCTTTCTTT
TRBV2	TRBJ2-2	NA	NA	CASSAEARWGFGELFF	TGTGCCAGCAGTGCAGAAGCAAGGTGGGGTTTCGGGGAGCTGTTTTTT
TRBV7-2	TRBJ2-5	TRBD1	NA	CASSRDRGAETQYF	TGTGCCAGCAGCCGGGACAGGGGCGCAGAGACCCAGTACTTC
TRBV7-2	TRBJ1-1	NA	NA	CASSLGGSRTEAFF	TGTGCCAGCAGCTTAGGCGGGAGTAGGACTGAAGCTTTCTTT
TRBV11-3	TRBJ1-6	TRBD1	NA	CASSSEDRDYNSPLHF	TGTGCCAGCAGCTCGGAGGACAGGGACTATAATTCACCCCTCCACTTT